The 19 T cell receptor beta chains reported below all come from one sample, sequenced in a study of CD4 T cells in relation to SARS-CoV-2 and coronaviruses (dated by TCRdb to the early 2020s). To prepare the library, the immunoSEQ multiplex PCR assay was applied. Held by TCRdb, this immuneACCESS table contains in-frame sequences only and omits some clones. Under half of the omission traces to an unresolved V gene where checked; the cause of the rest is unknown. Here the sample has some 65,000 clones; 87% occur a single time. The top ten clones comprise 1.5% to 2% of the sample. CD4+ T cells from unexposed donors were collected before the COVID-19 pandemic (2011-2018). The sequenced sample consisted of memory CD4+ T cells from PBMCs. The cell subset or site label corresponds to: memory (non-naive) CD4+ T cells. The receptor source for this set is a human donor in good health.

The chain joins TRBV7-3 to TRBJ1-2, with 8 bases that match TRBD1. Trimming removed 3 bases from V and 6 bases from J; junction bases left unmatched: 0. The CDR3 contains 12 residues. CDR1 is SGHTA, CDR2 FQGTGA, per germline. The DNA for the CDR3 is TGTGCCAGCAGCTTGACAGGGGATGGCTACACCTTC. Residues: CASSLTGDGYTF.

The chain links TRBV14 to TRBJ2-1; D call uncertain. V dropped 4 bases and J dropped 3 bases, with 4 bases sitting between them. CDR1 is SGHDN and CDR2 is FVKESK in the germline V gene. This CDR3 region has 12 residues. In DNA, the CDR3 is TGTGCCAGCAGCCGCGGCTACAATGAGCAGTTCTTC. Amino acid sequence: CASSRGYNEQFF. Full variable domain (remainder filled in from reference TRBV14 and TRBJ2-1): EAGVTQFPSHSVIEKGQTVTLRCDPISGHDNLYWYRRVMGKEIKFLLHFVKESKQDESGMPNNRFLAERTGGTYSTLKVQPAELEDSGVYFCASSRGYNEQFFGPGTRLTVL.

The CDR3 nucleotides are TGTGCCAGCAGCCCCCGGGACTTAGCCTACAATGAGCAGTTCTTC. Translating gives CASSPRDLAYNEQFF. V and J are TRBV9 and TRBJ2-1, with D possibly matching TRBD2 (6 bases). With 4 bases removed from V and 2 bases from J, the gap between germline ends came to 13 bases. The CDR3 runs to 15 residues. The germline V gene has CDR1 SGDLS and CDR2 YYNGEE. The full variable domain, in which reference TRBV9 and TRBJ2-1 provide the parts outside the CDR3, is DSGVTQTPKHLITATGQRVTLRCSPRSGDLSVYWYQQSLDQGLQFLIQYYNGEERAKGNILERFSAQQFPDLHSELNLSSLELGDSALYFCASSPRDLAYNEQFFGPGTRLTVL.

The chain joins TRBV7-2 to TRBJ1-3, with 8 bases identical to TRBD1. With 2 bases clipped from V and 4 bases from J, the junction kept 16 bases outside the gene matches. Germline CDR1 reads SGHTA; CDR2 reads FQGNSA. The CDR3 runs 19 residues. The CDR3 DNA reads as TGTGCCAGCAGCTTAAATTTCGCTGGACAGGGAGCGTCGGGAAACACCATATATTTT. Translated: CASSLNFAGQGASGNTIYF.

V is TRBV2 and J is TRBJ2-1; the D is unclear. Trimming cost V 8 bases and J 2 bases, with 10 bases left between them. The germline V gene encodes CDR1 SNHLY and CDR2 FYNNEI. The CDR3 runs to 13 residues. The CDR3, as DNA: TGTGCCAGCGGCAACGGTCCCTACAATGAGCAGTTCTTC. This translates into CASGNGPYNEQFF.

V is TRBV6-1 and J is TRBJ1-4; no clear D gene. Trimming cost V 2 bases and J 8 bases, with 12 bases left between them. The CDR3 is made up of 14 amino acids. Per germline, CDR1 MNHNS and CDR2 SASEGT. The CDR3 sequence: CASSEYHGREKLFF. The CDR3 DNA follows: TGTGCCAGCAGTGAATACCATGGCCGCGAAAAACTGTTTTTT.

The chain has TRBV2 and TRBJ1-4; D uncertain. The V and J ends lost 7 bases and 4 bases respectively, with 7 bases between them. The CDR3 has 12 residues. Germline V gives CDR1 SNHLY, CDR2 FYNNEI. The CDR3 DNA follows: TGTGCCAGCAAGTTGGATAATGAAAAACTGTTTTTT. Translated, it gives CASKLDNEKLFF.

The chain carries TRBV5-6 and TRBJ2-7, with 8 bases lining up with TRBD1. Germline-derived CDR1 and CDR2 are SGHDT and YYEEEE. V gave up 3 bases and J gave up 1 base; unmatched junction bases: 0. The CDR3 has 13 amino acids. The CDR3 nucleotides read TGTGCCAGCAGCTGGACAGGGTCCTACGAGCAGTACTTC. It specifies CASSWTGSYEQYF.

This chain links TRBV15 with TRBJ1-6, with D perhaps TRBD1 (6 bases). CDR1 LNHNV and CDR2 YYDKDF come from the germline V gene (reference sequence). This CDR3 spans 15 amino acids. Deletions cut 0 bases from V and 4 bases from J, with 7 bases between. The CDR3 protein is CATSRDQGYNSPLHF. The CDR3 bases are TGTGCCACCAGCAGAGATCAGGGGTATAATTCACCCCTCCACTTT.

This clone was seen once. The genes are TRBV28 and TRBJ1-6; TRBD1 matches at 11 bases. This CDR3 is 15 amino acids long. The trim removed 6 bases at V and 11 bases at J, leaving 9 bases unmatched. Germline CDR1 reads MDHEN; CDR2 reads SYDVKM. The CDR3 DNA reads TGTGCCAGCAGGACCGGGGACAGGGGGACGACACCCCTCCACTTT. Its translation: CASRTGDRGTTPLHF.

This rearrangement joins TRBV10-3 to TRBJ2-7, with 7 nucleotides matching TRBD2. CDR3 size: 15 residues. Germline V CDR1 and CDR2: ENHRY, SYGVKD. Trimming removed 6 bases from V and 0 bases from J; junction bases left unmatched: 8. In DNA, the CDR3 is TGTGCCATCAGGGACGCTAGCGGTAACTCCTACGAGCAGTACTTC. Encoded protein: CAIRDASGNSYEQYF.

The V call is TRBV2, the J call TRBJ1-2, with 7 bases aligning to TRBD1. Unmatched junction bases numbered 5, after V lost 6 bases and J lost 4 bases. Per the germline V gene, CDR1 is SNHLY and CDR2 is FYNNEI. This CDR3 has 13 residues. The DNA for the CDR3 is TGTGCCAGCAGCAAGGGACAGTCCTATGGCTACACCTTC. It codes for CASSKGQSYGYTF.

The chain employs TRBV6-5 and TRBJ1-2; no definite D call. The CDR3 runs to 12 residues. From germline, CDR1 is MNHEY and CDR2 SVGAGI. V dropped 7 bases and J dropped 2 bases, with 8 bases sitting between them. CDR3 nucleotides: TGTGCCAGCAAAGAGGCCAACTATGGCTACACCTTC. As protein: CASKEANYGYTF.

This chain joins TRBV5-1 and TRBJ1-2; D gene ambiguous. V dropped 4 bases and J dropped 3 bases, with 10 bases sitting between them. CDR1 is SGHRS, CDR2 YFSETQ, per germline. The CDR3 has 13 amino acids. This chain's CDR3 is CASSPGIHYGYTF. The CDR3 nucleotides read TGCGCCAGCAGCCCGGGTATTCACTATGGCTACACCTTC.

CDR3 nucleotides: TGTGCCAGCAGCTTGGGAACGTCCCGCTTGAACACTGAAGCTTTCTTT. It codes for CASSLGTSRLNTEAFF. The chain joins TRBV5-4 to TRBJ1-1, with no clear D. Germline CDR1 is SGHNT and CDR2 is YYREEE (reference sequence). There are 16 residues in the CDR3. The ends were cut back, 0 bases at V and 0 bases at J, with 12 bases in the middle.

V is TRBV6-5 and J is TRBJ2-7, with D possibly TRBD1 on 6 matching bases. Germline CDR1 reads MNHEY; CDR2 reads SVGAGI. With 6 bases removed from V and 3 bases from J, the gap between germline ends came to 15 bases. The length of the CDR3 is 14 residues. The CDR3 DNA reads TGTGCCAGCAGGGTCGGGCAGGGGAGCTACGAGCAGTACTTC. This codes for CASRVGQGSYEQYF.

This chain links TRBV7-9 with TRBJ1-2, with unresolved D. Per the germline V gene, CDR1 is SEHNR and CDR2 is FQNEAQ (reference sequence). V lost 5 bases and J 8 bases, leaving 12 bases between the germline ends. The CDR3 has 12 amino acids. CDR3 DNA: TGTGCCAGCAGCCTGCCCCAGAGGGGCTACACCTTC. Residues: CASSLPQRGYTF.

The genes are TRBV4-1 and TRBJ1-2; D may be TRBD1 (5 bases). Trimming left V 0 bases short and J 2 bases short, with 10 bases between. This CDR3 spans 15 amino acids. The germline V gene has CDR1 MGHRA and CDR2 YSYEKL. The CDR3 sequence is CASSQDPRANYGYTF. CDR3 sequence (DNA): TGCGCCAGCAGCCAAGATCCCAGGGCCAACTATGGCTACACCTTC.

The rearrangement uses TRBV28 and TRBJ2-5; no reliable D call. The CDR3 runs to 14 residues. The V end was cut by 3 bases, the J end by 2 bases, with 10 bases between. Germline CDR1 reads MDHEN; CDR2 reads SYDVKM. CDR3 coding DNA: TGTGCCAGCAGTTTGACTTTCTCACAAGAGACCCAGTACTTC. Residues: CASSLTFSQETQYF.